These T cell receptor beta chains were read from a single sample in a study of blood T cell repertoires in COVID-19. The repertoire was sequenced with immunoSEQ multiplex PCR; TCRdb's copy has only in-frame clones and lacks some. The table lists about 190,000 clones, around three quarters of them singletons. Material for sequencing was PBMCs or T cells enriched from blood (not recorded which). The source is a woman in her 50s with acute COVID-19. Both conserved end residues are part of each CDR3. The D gene is left open where the match is weak. Clone sizes are given selectively: once, few, many, or a class where the clone is expanded.

CDR3 DNA: TGTGCCAGTAGTCCCCAGCAGGGGCACACTGAAGCTTTCTTT
CDR3 protein: CASSPQQGHTEAFF
V gene: TRBV19
D gene: .
J gene: TRBJ1-1
clone size: .

CDR3 DNA: TGTGCCAGCAGTTTCTCAGGGCAGTCCTATAATTCACCCCTCCACTTT
CDR3 protein: CASSFSGQSYNSPLHF
V gene: TRBV28
D gene: .
J gene: TRBJ1-6
clone size: .

CDR3 DNA: TGCAGCGCCCAGACTAAGGGAAATCCCAACTATGGCTACACCTTC
CDR3 protein: CSAQTKGNPNYGYTF
V gene: TRBV29-1
D gene: .
J gene: TRBJ1-2
clone size: .

CDR3 DNA: TGTGCCAGCAGCGCAGGGGGCCAAGGGCCAGATACGCAGTATTTT
CDR3 protein: CASSAGGQGPDTQYF
V gene: TRBV2
D gene: TRBD1
J gene: TRBJ2-3
clone size: .

CDR3 DNA: TGTGCCAGCAGTTCCAAGGGACAGGGCGTAGCCAAAAACATTCAGTACTTC
CDR3 protein: CASSSKGQGVAKNIQYF
V gene: TRBV27
D gene: TRBD1
J gene: TRBJ2-4
clone size: .

CDR3 DNA: TGCAGCGTCGCCTTTAGCGGGGGGTACAATGAGCAGTTCTTC
CDR3 protein: CSVAFSGGYNEQFF
V gene: TRBV29-1
D gene: TRBD2
J gene: TRBJ2-1
clone size: once

CDR3 DNA: TGTGCCAGCAGCCCCGGGGGTAGTTTCGCCCAAGAGACCCAGTACTTC
CDR3 protein: CASSPGGSFAQETQYF
V gene: TRBV7-9
D gene: .
J gene: TRBJ2-5
clone size: .

CDR3 DNA: TGCGCCAGCAGCTTGCCGCGGGGGAACTCGGATACGCAGTATTTT
CDR3 protein: CASSLPRGNSDTQYF
V gene: TRBV5-1
D gene: TRBD2
J gene: TRBJ2-3
clone size: .

CDR3 DNA: TGTGCCAGCAGCCGGAGGGGGAGGGGAGGCACAGATACGCAGTATTTT
CDR3 protein: CASSRRGRGGTDTQYF
V gene: TRBV9
D gene: .
J gene: TRBJ2-3
clone size: few

CDR3 DNA: TGCGCCAGCTGGGGGGAAGAGACCCAGTACTTC
CDR3 protein: CASWGEETQYF
V gene: TRBV5-1
D gene: .
J gene: TRBJ2-5
clone size: .

CDR3 DNA: TGTGCCAGCAGCCGGGACAGGGGGCTTACAGATACGCAGTATTTT
CDR3 protein: CASSRDRGLTDTQYF
V gene: TRBV3-1/TRBV3-2
D gene: TRBD1
J gene: TRBJ2-3
clone size: .

CDR3 DNA: TGTGCCAGCAGCCAAATGGACAGCCGAAACACCATATATTTT
CDR3 protein: CASSQMDSRNTIYF
V gene: TRBV28
D gene: .
J gene: TRBJ1-3
clone size: .

CDR3 DNA: TGTGCCAGTAGGTTGCGGGAACAGAACACTGAAGCTTTCTTT
CDR3 protein: CASRLREQNTEAFF
V gene: TRBV19
D gene: .
J gene: TRBJ1-1
clone size: .

CDR3 DNA: TGTGCCAGCAGCAACCCGGGGGGCTATGGCTACACCTTC
CDR3 protein: CASSNPGGYGYTF
V gene: TRBV5-4
D gene: .
J gene: TRBJ1-2
clone size: .

CDR3 DNA: TGTGCCAGCAGCCGGGTTGGGGGGTCGAATGAGCAGTTCTTC
CDR3 protein: CASSRVGGSNEQFF
V gene: TRBV27
D gene: .
J gene: TRBJ2-1
clone size: .

CDR3 DNA: TGTGCCAGCAGCCCGGGTGGGTTCACAGATACGCAGTATTTT
CDR3 protein: CASSPGGFTDTQYF
V gene: TRBV7-3
D gene: .
J gene: TRBJ2-3
clone size: once

CDR3 DNA: TGTGCCAGCAGTTTAGGAGTGCTGGCACCCCTCCACTTT
CDR3 protein: CASSLGVLAPLHF
V gene: TRBV12-3/TRBV12-4
D gene: .
J gene: TRBJ1-6
clone size: .

CDR3 DNA: TGTGCCAGCAGTTACGACAGGACAGGGACGAACACTGAAGCTTTCTTT
CDR3 protein: CASSYDRTGTNTEAFF
V gene: TRBV6-6
D gene: TRBD1
J gene: TRBJ1-1
clone size: few

CDR3 DNA: TGTGCCAGCAGTCTTAGCGGGGGGCCGGAGGCGGTCCTAGCCAAAAACATTCAGTACTTC
CDR3 protein: CASSLSGGPEAVLAKNIQYF
V gene: TRBV6-6
D gene: TRBD2
J gene: TRBJ2-4
clone size: .